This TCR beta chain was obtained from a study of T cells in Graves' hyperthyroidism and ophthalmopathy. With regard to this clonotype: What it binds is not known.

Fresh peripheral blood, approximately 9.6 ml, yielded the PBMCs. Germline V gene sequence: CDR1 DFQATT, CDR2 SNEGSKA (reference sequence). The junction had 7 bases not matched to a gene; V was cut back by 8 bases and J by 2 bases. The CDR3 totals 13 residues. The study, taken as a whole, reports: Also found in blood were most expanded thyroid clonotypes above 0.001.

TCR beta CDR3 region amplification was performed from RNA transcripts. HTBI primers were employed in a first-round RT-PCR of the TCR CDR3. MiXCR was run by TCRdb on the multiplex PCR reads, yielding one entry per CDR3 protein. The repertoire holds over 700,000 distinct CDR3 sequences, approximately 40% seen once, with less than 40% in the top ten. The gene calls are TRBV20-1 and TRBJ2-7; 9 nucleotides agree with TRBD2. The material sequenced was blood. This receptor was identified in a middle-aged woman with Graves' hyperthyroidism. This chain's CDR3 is CSYSTSGAYEQYF. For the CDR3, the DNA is TGCAGTTACTCGACTAGCGGAGCCTACGAGCAGTACTTC.